The source of this T cell receptor (beta chain) is a study of blood T cell repertoires in COVID-19. Study information: The United States, Italy and Spain were the sources of the acute and convalescent COVID-19 samples. T cells, B-cell-depleted T cells, or PBMCs supplied cDNA or gDNA.

The authors' processing: Quantification of nucleated cells was approximated via reference gene primer amplification. Sequencing used immunoSEQ multiplex PCR; TCRdb keeps in-frame clones, though not all of them. V and J calls and clone size follow that table, whereas D and trimming were derived from the DNA. The top ten clones hold approximately 15% of a sample with about 110,000 clones, roughly four fifths of them seen once. V was shortened by 0 bases and J by 7 bases, with 9 bases between the two germline ends. Germline values: CDR1 PRHDT, CDR2 FYEKMQ (reference sequence). This CDR3 spans 13 amino acids.

Sequences were obtained from peripheral blood. The receptor was derived from an older woman with acute or convalescent COVID-19. The chain has TRBV13 and TRBJ1-1, with D perhaps TRBD1 (5 bases). The CDR3 DNA is TGTGCCAGCAGCTTAGGACGACAGATTGAAGCTTTCTTT. As protein: CASSLGRQIEAFF.